This T cell receptor (beta chain) was obtained from a study of cytomegalovirus exposure and HLA in healthy donors. This clone was picked up a small number of times. The antigen is not known. The length of the CDR3 is 13 residues. Germline CDR1 is MNHNS and CDR2 is SASEGT. The ends were cut back, 6 bases at V and 1 base at J, with 9 bases in the middle. Study conclusions and caveats: By a later analysis, the bulk of CMV-associated TCR beta chains appeared HLA-restricted.

In the PCR, 60 Vbeta and 13 Jbeta primers were used. The repertoire was sequenced with immunoSEQ multiplex PCR; TCRdb's copy has only in-frame clones and lacks some. The table shows around 92,000 clones, with over 75% occurring only once. The rearrangement joins TRBV6-1 to TRBJ1-1; maybe TRBD1 (5 bases). The clonotype originates from a man between 18 and 29 years old in good health and CMV-seronegative. The sample was PBMCs. The CDR3 region has the DNA TGTGCCAGCAGGACCGGACAGAACACTGAAGCTTTCTTT. This gives the protein CASRTGQNTEAFF.